The clone carrying this TCR beta chain showed up just a few times. Its antigen is unknown. The donors, all healthy, were Caucasians living in Russia, aged roughly 6 to 95. Germline values: CDR1 MDHEN, CDR2 SYDVKM. V lost 8 bases and J lost 0, with 12 bases in between. The CDR3 totals 14 residues. This record belongs to a study of blood T cells in healthy people across ages. Findings of the study overall: Strong correlation was found linking TCR beta diversity to naive T cell percentage.

A second 7 to 11 cycle PCR used barcoded and J-beta primers. Via MiXCR, TCRdb re-called the 5' RACE reads, giving one row per CDR3 protein. Of 700,000 to 950,000 distinct CDR3 sequences detected, roughly 41% appear once; the ten largest clones hold around a fifth. The sequenced sample was blood. The sequence derives from a woman aged 55 to 70 in good health. The V gene is TRBV28, the J gene TRBJ2-3; D is unclear. CDR3 coding DNA: TGTGCCAGCGTTGACACAACTAGCACAGATACGCAGTATTTT. Translated, it gives CASVDTTSTDTQYF.